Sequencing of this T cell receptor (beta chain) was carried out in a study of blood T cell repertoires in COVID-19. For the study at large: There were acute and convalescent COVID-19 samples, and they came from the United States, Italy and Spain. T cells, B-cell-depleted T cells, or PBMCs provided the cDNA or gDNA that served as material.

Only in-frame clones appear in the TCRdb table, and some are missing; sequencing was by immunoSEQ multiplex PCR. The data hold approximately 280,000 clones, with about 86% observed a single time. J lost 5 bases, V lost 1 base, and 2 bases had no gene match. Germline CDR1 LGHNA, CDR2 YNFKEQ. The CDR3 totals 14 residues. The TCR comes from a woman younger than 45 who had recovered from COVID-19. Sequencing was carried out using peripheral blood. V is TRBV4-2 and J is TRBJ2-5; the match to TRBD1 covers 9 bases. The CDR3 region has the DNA TGTGCCAGCAGCCAAGGGGGGACAGGGGAGACCCAGTACTTC. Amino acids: CASSQGGTGETQYF.